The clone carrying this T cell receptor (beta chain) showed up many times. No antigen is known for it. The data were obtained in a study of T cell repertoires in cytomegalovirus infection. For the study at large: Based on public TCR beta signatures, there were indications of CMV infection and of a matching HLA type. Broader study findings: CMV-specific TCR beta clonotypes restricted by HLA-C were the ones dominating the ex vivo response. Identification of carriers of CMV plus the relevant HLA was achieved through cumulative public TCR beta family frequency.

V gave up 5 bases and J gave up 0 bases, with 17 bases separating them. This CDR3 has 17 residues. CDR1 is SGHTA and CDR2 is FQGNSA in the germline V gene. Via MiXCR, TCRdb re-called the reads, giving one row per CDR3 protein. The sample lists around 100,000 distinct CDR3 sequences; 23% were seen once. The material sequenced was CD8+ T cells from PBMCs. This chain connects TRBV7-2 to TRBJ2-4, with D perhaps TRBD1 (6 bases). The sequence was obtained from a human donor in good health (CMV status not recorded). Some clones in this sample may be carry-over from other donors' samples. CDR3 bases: TGTGCCAGCAGCCTTATTCCAGGGGCGGGAGCCAAAAACATTCAGTACTTC. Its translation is CASSLIPGAGAKNIQYF.